The 27 T cell receptor beta chains below were found in one sample sequenced in a study of PD-1 blockade in classical Hodgkin lymphoma. Libraries were prepared by immunoSEQ multiplex PCR; TCRdb keeps only in-frame clonotypes and omits some of them. The data show about 14,000 clones, more than 70% seen once. Relapse after autologous stem cell transplantation occurred in every patient, and brentuximab vedotin exposure varied. Sequenced material: peripheral blood mononuclear cells (PBMCs), taken at baseline. The receptor set was obtained from a human donor with classical Hodgkin lymphoma.

The chain links TRBV2 to TRBJ1-6; D remains ambiguous. The V and J ends lost 5 bases and 11 bases respectively, with 19 bases between them. Per germline, CDR1 SNHLY and CDR2 FYNNEI. This CDR3 region has 15 residues. CDR3: CASSPPGSGGTPLHF. CDR3 in DNA: TGTGCCAGCAGTCCTCCGGGCTCTGGTGGGACACCCCTCCACTTT.

About this clone: The junction departs from germline at one end; a sequencing error may be responsible. This chain uses TRBV4-1 with TRBJ2-2; maybe TRBD2 (5 bases). Germline lookup yields CDR1 MGHRA and CDR2 YSYEKL. The CDR3 runs to 14 residues. This CDR3 reads CASSQDYVSGKLFF. In DNA, the CDR3 is TGCGCCAGCAGCCAAGATTATGTATCCGGGAAGCTGTTTTTT.

The count of this clone is one. The V call is TRBV12-5, the J call TRBJ1-5; D is undetermined. Trimming removed 3 bases from V and 11 bases from J, with 8 bases in between. There are 11 residues in the CDR3. Germline loops: CDR1 LGHNT, CDR2 FRNRAP. The CDR3 bases are TGTGCTAGTGGTTTCGGGTTCTCCCAGCATTTT. Its translation: CASGFGFSQHF.

CDR3 sequence: CASSLKGEPQHF. CDR3 coding DNA: TGTGCCAGCAGTTTAAAGGGGGAGCCCCAGCATTTT. This sequence joins TRBV7-9 and TRBJ1-5, with TRBD1 as a possible D gene (6 bases). This CDR3 is built from 12 residues. Per the germline V gene, CDR1 is SEHNR and CDR2 is FQNEAQ (reference sequence). Trimming took 6 bases from V and 8 from J, leaving 11 bases between them.

This clone was picked up a small number of times. This chain joins TRBV2 and TRBJ1-4; TRBD1 is a possible D gene (6 bases). Germline V CDR1 and CDR2: SNHLY, FYNNEI. Between the trimmed V and J ends, which lost 8 bases and 2 bases, there was a span of 9 bases. The CDR3 has 13 residues. In DNA, the CDR3 is TGTGCCAGCGAGACAGGTACTAATGAAAAACTGTTTTTT. Translated: CASETGTNEKLFF.

The chain joins TRBV11-2 to TRBJ1-1, with a tentative D call TRBD1 (5 bases). Trimming pared 3 bases from V and 1 base from J, leaving 6 bases between. This CDR3 has 13 amino acids. Germline-derived CDR1 and CDR2 are SGHAT and FQNNGV. The CDR3 DNA is TGTGCCAGCAGCTTGGGGGGGAACACTGAAGCTTTCTTT. Translation: CASSLGGNTEAFF.

The V call is TRBV28, the J call TRBJ2-2; D is tentatively TRBD1 or TRBD2 (5 bases each). Germline lookup yields CDR1 MDHEN and CDR2 SYDVKM. The CDR3 spans 16 residues. V gave up 3 bases and J gave up 4 bases, with 15 bases separating them. The CDR3 nucleotides are TGTGCCAGCAGTTTCTCAACTCGAGGGGTCACCGGGGAGCTGTTTTTT. Amino acids: CASSFSTRGVTGELFF.

The chain is built from TRBV10-3 and TRBJ1-1; D ambiguous. CDR1 is ENHRY and CDR2 is SYGVKD in the germline V gene. Between the trimmed V and J ends, which lost 2 bases and 4 bases, there was a span of 8 bases. The CDR3 covers 13 residues. CDR3 nucleotides: TGTGCCATCAGTGAGGTCGGAGGCACTGAAGCTTTCTTT. It translates to CAISEVGGTEAFF.

This clone came up a few times. The V and J genes are TRBV5-1 and TRBJ2-6, with D perhaps TRBD1 (6 bases). This CDR3 spans 13 amino acids. CDR1 and CDR2 from the germline V gene are SGHRS and YFSETQ. The V end lost 5 bases, the J end lost 4 bases, and 7 bases lay between the germline ends. The chain's CDR3 is CASRTGGANVLTF. CDR3 in DNA: TGCGCCAGCAGGACAGGCGGGGCCAACGTCCTGACTTTC.

The chain links TRBV7-9 to TRBJ2-1, with 11 bases matching TRBD1. V was pared by 1 base and J by 7 bases, with 6 bases of the junction left unmatched. This CDR3 is built from 16 residues. Germline values: CDR1 SEHNR, CDR2 FQNEAQ (reference sequence). The DNA for the CDR3 is TGTGCCAGCAGCTTAGATAGGACAGGGGGCTTAAATGAGCAGTTCTTC. Protein: CASSLDRTGGLNEQFF. Full variable domain (remainder filled in from reference TRBV7-9 and TRBJ2-1): DTGVSQNPRHKITKRGQNVTFRCDPISEHNRLYWYRQTLGQGPEFLTYFQNEAQLEKSRLLSDRFSAERPKGSFSTLEIQRTEQGDSAMYLCASSLDRTGGLNEQFFGPGTRLTVL.

The V and J genes are TRBV7-8 and TRBJ2-7, with D perhaps TRBD1 (7 bases). Trimming removed 5 bases at V and 3 bases at J, with 14 bases between. Germline V gives CDR1 SGHVS, CDR2 FQNEAQ. This CDR3 has 14 amino acids. CDR3 loop: CASSRGTDHYEQYF. As DNA, the CDR3 is TGTGCCAGCAGCCGCGGGACAGACCACTACGAGCAGTACTTC.

This clone appeared once. The chain employs TRBV4-1 and TRBJ1-6; 8 nucleotides line up with TRBD1. J was trimmed by 7 bases and V by 4 bases; bases with no gene match: 6. The germline V gene has CDR1 MGHRA and CDR2 YSYEKL. The CDR3 length is 15 residues. The CDR3 sequence is CASSLSQGVNSPLHF. The CDR3, as DNA: TGCGCCAGCAGCCTATCACAGGGGGTAAATTCACCCCTCCACTTT.

The chain uses TRBV6-6 and TRBJ1-3; D not certain. V was shortened by 0 bases and J by 1 base, with 7 bases between the two germline ends. The CDR3 has 15 amino acids. Germline-derived CDR1 and CDR2 are MNHNY and SVGAGI (reference sequence). CDR3: CASSYSGNSGNTIYF. The CDR3 DNA reads TGTGCCAGCAGTTACTCAGGGAATTCTGGAAACACCATATATTTT.

The chain joins TRBV28 to TRBJ1-5; D gene uncertain. This CDR3 region has 15 residues. The V gene's germline CDR1 is MDHEN and CDR2 SYDVKM. The V end lost 8 bases, the J end lost 3 bases, and 17 bases lay between the germline ends. The CDR3 DNA reads as TGTGCCAGCGTCGGGTGGGCAGGCGACAATCAGCCCCAGCATTTT. Residues: CASVGWAGDNQPQHF.

The V call is TRBV6-5, the J call TRBJ2-7; 10 bases fit TRBD2. This CDR3 has 13 residues. J lost 5 bases, V lost 4 bases, and 2 bases had no gene match. Germline CDR1 is MNHEY and CDR2 is SVGAGI. This CDR3 reads CASSSSGSHEQYF. The CDR3 region has the DNA TGTGCCAGCAGTTCTAGCGGGAGCCACGAGCAGTACTTC.

The chain combines TRBV5-1 with TRBJ2-3; D unresolved. V lost 1 base and J 3 bases, leaving 3 bases between the germline ends. This CDR3 comprises 12 residues. CDR1 is SGHRS, CDR2 YFSETQ, per germline. CDR3 nucleotide sequence: TGCGCCAGCAGCTTGAGTACAGATACGCAGTATTTT. Amino acids: CASSLSTDTQYF.

This sequence joins TRBV4-2 and TRBJ2-3; no clear D. CDR1 is LGHNA, CDR2 YNFKEQ, per germline. Trimming removed 1 base from V and 6 bases from J, with 5 bases in between. The CDR3 spans 12 residues. CDR3 nucleotides: TGTGCCAGCAGCCAAGGAGGCGATACGCAGTATTTT. Amino acid sequence: CASSQGGDTQYF.

This sequence joins TRBV5-1 and TRBJ1-1, with D uncertain. Germline values: CDR1 SGHRS, CDR2 YFSETQ. Trimming cost V 2 bases and J 1 base, with 9 bases left between them. The CDR3 consists of 14 residues. The CDR3 sequence is CASSFWRANTEAFF. The CDR3 DNA sequence: TGCGCCAGCAGCTTTTGGAGGGCGAACACTGAAGCTTTCTTT. Supplemented by reference TRBV5-1 and TRBJ1-1, the full variable domain reads KAGVTQTPRYLIKTRGQQVTLSCSPISGHRSVSWYQQTPGQGLQFLFEYFSETQRNKGNFPGRFSGRQFSNSRSEMNVSTLELGDSALYLCASSFWRANTEAFFGQGTRLTVV.

The V gene is TRBV7-2, the J gene TRBJ2-2, with TRBD1 as a possible D gene (5 bases). V was pared by 4 bases and J by 2 bases, with 17 bases between. Germline CDR1 is SGHTA and CDR2 is FQGNSA. The CDR3 spans 17 residues. The CDR3 is CASSWPLGAPNTGELFF. The CDR3 DNA sequence: TGTGCCAGCAGCTGGCCCCTTGGGGCCCCAAACACCGGGGAGCTGTTTTTT.

The chain couples TRBV7-3 to TRBJ2-2; D is uncertain. Trimming removed 2 bases at V and 6 bases at J, with 7 bases between. The CDR3 spans 13 residues. CDR1 SGHTA and CDR2 FQGTGA come from the germline V gene. As DNA, the CDR3 is TGTGCCAGCAGCTTAGTGATCGCCGGGGAGCTGTTTTTT. Amino acid sequence: CASSLVIAGELFF.

The chain has TRBV5-6 and TRBJ2-7, with D maybe TRBD2 (5 bases). The germline V gene has CDR1 SGHDT and CDR2 YYEEEE. Trimming stripped 1 base from V and 4 bases from J, with 18 bases between. This CDR3 comprises 16 residues. CDR3 nucleotides: TGTGCCAGCAGCTTGATTCGAGCGGAGAATGCTTACGAGCAGTACTTC. It yields the protein CASSLIRAENAYEQYF. The complete variable domain, with remaining parts taken from reference TRBV5-6 and TRBJ2-7, reads DAGVTQSPTHLIKTRGQQVTLRCSPKSGHDTVSWYQQALGQGPQFIFQYYEEEERQRGNFPDRFSGHQFPNYSSELNVNALLLGDSALYLCASSLIRAENAYEQYFGPGTRLTVT.

The chain employs TRBV5-4 and TRBJ2-1; D possibly corresponds to TRBD1 (5 bases). From germline, CDR1 is SGHNT and CDR2 YYREEE (reference sequence). CDR3 length: 15 residues. V was trimmed by 3 bases and J by 0 bases, leaving 10 bases between them. CDR3 in amino acids: CASSWAGASYNEQFF. CDR3 nucleotide sequence: TGTGCCAGCAGCTGGGCTGGGGCCTCCTACAATGAGCAGTTCTTC.

This chain links TRBV7-9 with TRBJ1-1; tentatively, D is TRBD1 (5 bases). The CDR3 consists of 15 residues. Germline V gene lookup returns CDR1 SEHNR and CDR2 FQNEAQ (reference sequence). Trimming shortened V by 4 bases and J by 5 bases, and 17 bases separated the two germline ends. Written as DNA, the CDR3 is TGTGCCAGCAGCTCGACCAGGGCCGTGGGTACTGAAGCTTTCTTT. This codes for CASSSTRAVGTEAFF.

This sequence joins TRBV28 and TRBJ2-1; D gene ambiguous. Trimming took 4 bases from V and 2 from J, leaving 6 bases between them. The length of the CDR3 is 13 residues. The germline V gene encodes CDR1 MDHEN and CDR2 SYDVKM. CDR3 coding DNA: TGTGCCAGCAGTTGGGGAACCTACAATGAGCAGTTCTTC. It codes for CASSWGTYNEQFF.

V gene TRBV7-9 combines with J gene TRBJ2-5; 10 bases match TRBD1. The germline V gene encodes CDR1 SEHNR and CDR2 FQNEAQ (reference sequence). The V segment lost 5 bases and the J segment 5 bases; nucleotides outside the gene matches: 8. The CDR3 length is 15 residues. The DNA for the CDR3 is TGTGCCAGCAGCCGCGGGACAGGGGTGAGGGAGACCCAGTACTTC. Translated, it gives CASSRGTGVRETQYF.

The chain joins TRBV27 to TRBJ2-7; tentatively, D is TRBD2 (6 bases). The germline V gene encodes CDR1 MNHEY and CDR2 SMNVEV (reference sequence). The V gene lost 2 bases and the J gene lost 4 bases, with 12 bases spanning the gap. The CDR3 spans 14 residues. CDR3 amino acids: CASSLQNGGYEQYF. The DNA for the CDR3 is TGTGCCAGCAGTTTACAAAACGGGGGATACGAGCAGTACTTC.

The CDR3 here is CASSLAGTSGTDTQYF. The CDR3 DNA reads as TGCGCCAGCAGCTTGGCCGGGACTAGCGGCACAGATACGCAGTATTTT. The chain is built from TRBV5-1 and TRBJ2-3; 10 bases align to TRBD2. The CDR3 is made up of 16 amino acids. Germline V gene sequence: CDR1 SGHRS, CDR2 YFSETQ. With 0 bases clipped from V and 1 base from J, the junction kept 2 bases outside the gene matches.